This TCR beta chain was recovered during a study of CD8+ T cells in alopecia areata. As for the study in general: Those patients who were treated received oral tofacitinib, which was given at 5 to 10 mg twice daily for moderate-to-severe alopecia areata. Notes on the study in general: Researchers reported that TCR sharing among patients proved less clear than in mice, possibly HLA-linked.

CDR1 is KGHSH and CDR2 is LQKENI in the germline V gene. The CDR3 extends over 13 amino acids. V shed 2 bases and J shed 8 bases, with 10 bases lying between them. This clone showed up just a few times. Its antigen is unknown. In each case, RNA was isolated and then reverse transcribed into cDNA as the sequencing template. Only in-frame clones appear in the TCRdb table, and some are missing; sequencing was by immunoSEQ multiplex PCR. The data contain roughly 120,000 clones, 35% to 40% of them seen just once; the ten biggest clones take up 2.5% to 3.5%. J is TRBJ2-1 and V is TRBV18; TRBD2 is a possible D gene (5 bases). This TCR was sampled from a human donor with alopecia areata. The source material was CD4+ T cells sorted from blood. The CDR3 DNA follows: TGTGCCAGCTCACCAAGGGAGTGGCATGAGCAGTTCTTC. It is translated as CASSPREWHEQFF.